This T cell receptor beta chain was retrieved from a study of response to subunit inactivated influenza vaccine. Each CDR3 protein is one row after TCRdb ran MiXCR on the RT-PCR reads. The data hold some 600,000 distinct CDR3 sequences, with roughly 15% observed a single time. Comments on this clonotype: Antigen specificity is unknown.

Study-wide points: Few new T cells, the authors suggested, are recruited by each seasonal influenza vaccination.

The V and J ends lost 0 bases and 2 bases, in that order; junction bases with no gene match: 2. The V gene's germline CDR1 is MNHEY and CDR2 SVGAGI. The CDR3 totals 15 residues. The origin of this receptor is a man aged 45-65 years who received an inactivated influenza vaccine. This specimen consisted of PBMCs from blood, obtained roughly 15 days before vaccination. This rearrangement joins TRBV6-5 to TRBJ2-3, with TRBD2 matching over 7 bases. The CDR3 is CASSYSGTTTDTQYF. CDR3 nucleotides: TGTGCCAGCAGTTACTCGGGGACTACCACAGATACGCAGTATTTT.